A selection of T cell receptor beta chains follows, all from one sample in a study of regulatory T cells in long-lasting Graves disease. Via MiXCR, TCRdb re-called the multiplex PCR reads, giving one row per CDR3 protein. This sample has hundreds of thousands of distinct CDR3 sequences, with 15% to 20% found just once. These data were likewise used in another study, on T cells in Graves' hyperthyroidism and ophthalmopathy.

Sample: peripheral blood mononuclear cells (PBMCs), taken at new diagnosis, from a patient treated with antithyroid drugs. These TCRs come from a woman aged 35-60 years with Graves disease. Both conserved end residues are part of each CDR3. The D gene is left open where the match is weak. The listing skips clone size in some rows; elsewhere it reads once, few, many or a size class.

D gene: -
V gene: TRBV11-3
J gene: TRBJ2-1
clone size: many
CDR3 protein: CASSHAPGGASYNEQFF
CDR3 DNA: TGTGCCAGCAGCCACGCTCCCGGGGGAGCGTCCTACAATGAGCAGTTCTTC

D gene: -
V gene: TRBV11-1
J gene: TRBJ1-1
clone size: few
CDR3 protein: CASRGGLQNTEAFF
CDR3 DNA: TGTGCCAGCCGGGGTGGGCTACAGAACACTGAAGCTTTCTTT

D gene: -
V gene: TRBV3-1
J gene: TRBJ2-7
clone size: many
CDR3 protein: CASSQVQGREQYF
CDR3 DNA: TGTGCCAGCAGCCAAGTCCAGGGGAGGGAGCAGTACTTC

D gene: -
V gene: TRBV12-3/TRBV12-4
J gene: TRBJ2-2
clone size: many
CDR3 protein: CASGGFGVGGELFF
CDR3 DNA: TGTGCCAGCGGCGGGTTTGGCGTCGGCGGGGAGCTGTTTTTT

D gene: TRBD1
V gene: TRBV5-1
J gene: TRBJ1-2
clone size: many
CDR3 protein: CASSVEGQTYGYTF
CDR3 DNA: TGCGCCAGCAGCGTAGAGGGACAGACCTATGGCTACACCTTC

D gene: -
V gene: TRBV7-2
J gene: TRBJ1-4
clone size: many
CDR3 protein: CASSLGGGSEKLFF
CDR3 DNA: TGTGCCAGCAGCTTAGGGGGGGGCAGTGAAAAACTGTTTTTT

D gene: -
V gene: TRBV18
J gene: TRBJ2-3
clone size: many
CDR3 protein: CASSPTGLSTDTQYF
CDR3 DNA: TGTGCCAGCTCACCGACAGGTTTGAGCACAGATACGCAGTATTTT

D gene: -
V gene: TRBV28
J gene: TRBJ2-3
clone size: -
CDR3 protein: CASSLGSGGRAQYF
CDR3 DNA: TGTGCCAGCAGTTTAGGTTCGGGTGGACGGGCGCAGTATTTT

D gene: -
V gene: TRBV29-1
J gene: TRBJ2-5
clone size: few
CDR3 protein: CSVEDLRESQETQYF
CDR3 DNA: TGCAGCGTTGAAGATCTTCGAGAAAGCCAAGAGACCCAGTACTTC

D gene: TRBD2
V gene: TRBV3-1
J gene: TRBJ2-3
clone size: few
CDR3 protein: CASSPGLAGGYGTDTQYF
CDR3 DNA: TGTGCCAGCAGCCCAGGACTAGCGGGGGGGTATGGCACAGATACGCAGTATTTT

D gene: TRBD1
V gene: TRBV6-2/TRBV6-3
J gene: TRBJ2-6
clone size: -
CDR3 protein: CASSYGQGEVNVLTF
CDR3 DNA: TGTGCCAGCAGTTACGGACAGGGTGAGGTCAACGTCCTGACTTTC

D gene: TRBD2
V gene: TRBV12-3/TRBV12-4
J gene: TRBJ2-3
clone size: many
CDR3 protein: CASSGRLAGNTDTQYF
CDR3 DNA: TGTGCCAGCAGTGGAAGACTAGCGGGGAACACAGATACGCAGTATTTT

D gene: -
V gene: TRBV29-1
J gene: TRBJ1-1
clone size: many
CDR3 protein: CSVEHSLNTEAFF
CDR3 DNA: TGCAGCGTTGAACACAGTCTGAACACTGAAGCTTTCTTT

D gene: -
V gene: TRBV4-1
J gene: TRBJ2-3
clone size: few
CDR3 protein: CASSLVVSGPDTQYF
CDR3 DNA: TGCGCCAGCAGCCTCGTTGTCTCAGGGCCAGATACGCAGTATTTT

D gene: -
V gene: TRBV20-1
J gene: TRBJ1-1
clone size: few
CDR3 protein: CSASQRGGTEAFF
CDR3 DNA: TGCAGTGCTAGCCAGCGGGGAGGGACTGAAGCTTTCTTT

D gene: -
V gene: TRBV12-3/TRBV12-4
J gene: TRBJ1-1
clone size: -
CDR3 protein: CASSNRGLNTEAFF
CDR3 DNA: TGTGCCAGCAGTAACAGAGGACTGAACACTGAAGCTTTCTTT

D gene: -
V gene: TRBV20-1
J gene: TRBJ1-2
clone size: few
CDR3 protein: CSAPGTNYGYTF
CDR3 DNA: TGCAGTGCACCAGGGACTAACTATGGCTACACCTTC

D gene: TRBD1
V gene: TRBV28
J gene: TRBJ2-7
clone size: many
CDR3 protein: CASSLPGQGAREQYF
CDR3 DNA: TGTGCCAGCAGTTTACCGGGACAGGGGGCAAGGGAGCAGTACTTC